The clone carrying this T cell receptor (beta chain) was detected only once. Its antigen is currently unknown. Amplification used 60 Vbeta primers and 13 Jbeta primers. Measured with immunoSEQ multiplex PCR; TCRdb has only the in-frame clones, and not every one. The sample includes roughly 48,000 clones, approximately 73% seen only once; the top ten take approximately 2.7%. This sample is drawn from a study of cytomegalovirus exposure and HLA in healthy donors. Regarding the study as a whole: Available immune exposure information was restricted to CMV serostatus only. A missense DCLRE1C variant was associated with V- and J-gene trimming of TCR beta chains in a later analysis, and an independent cohort replicated the association.

V was shortened by 3 bases and J by 14 bases, with 10 bases between the two germline ends. Germline V gene lookup returns CDR1 SQVTM and CDR2 ANQGSEA. The CDR3 has 10 amino acids. The V gene is TRBV29-1, the J gene TRBJ1-4, with a tentative D call TRBD1 (5 bases). This TCR was recovered from a man aged 18 to 35 in good health and CMV-seronegative. Sequenced: PBMCs. The CDR3: CSVERGRLFF. In DNA form, the CDR3 reads TGCAGCGTTGAGCGGGGGAGGCTGTTTTTT.